A few counts support the clone carrying this T cell receptor beta chain. Germline loops: CDR1 DFQATT, CDR2 SNEGSKA (reference sequence). V shed 2 bases and J shed 0 bases, with 10 bases lying between them. The CDR3 is made up of 14 amino acids. This entry belongs to a study of blood T cells in healthy people across ages. Sample-barcoded 5' priming and a J-beta primer mix drove a second PCR of roughly 6 to 12 cycles. TCRdb independently ran MiXCR on the 5' RACE reads; one entry per CDR3 protein. The sample has about 930,000 distinct CDR3 sequences; 25% to 30% are singletons. The sample also formed part of further work on T cells of mothers and their children.

The sample consisted of blood. This TCR was sampled from a woman in her forties in good health. The genes are TRBV20-1 and TRBJ1-1, with D possibly matching TRBD1 (5 bases). CDR3 bases: TGCAGTGCTAGACAGGGACGTATGAACACTGAAGCTTTCTTT. The encoded protein is CSARQGRMNTEAFF.